The 28 T cell receptor beta chains listed next were all sequenced from one sample in a study of blood T cells in healthy people across ages. With a J-beta primer mix and a sample-barcoded 5' primer, a second PCR ran about 7 to 12 cycles. TCRdb ran MiXCR on the 5' RACE reads and lists one entry per CDR3 protein. The sample holds approximately 800,000 distinct CDR3 sequences, about 62% seen once. Sequenced sample: blood. The receptors derive from a man aged 25 to 45 in good health.

This chain uses TRBV7-9 with TRBJ1-1; no clear D. The ends were cut back, 5 bases at V and 5 bases at J, with 12 bases in the middle. CDR1 and CDR2 from the germline V gene are SEHNR and FQNEAQ (reference sequence). The CDR3 length is 13 residues. The CDR3 loop is CASSTGGLTEAFF. Here the CDR3 DNA reads TGTGCCAGCAGCACCGGTGGTTTGACTGAAGCTTTCTTT.

The gene calls are TRBV9 and TRBJ2-7, with TRBD2 identical over 8 bases. The J call may be incorrect, as the DNA end agrees better with TRBJ2-5. The CDR3 has 14 amino acids. The germline V gene encodes CDR1 SGDLS and CDR2 YYNGEE. CDR3 DNA: TGTGCCAGCAGCGAAGATAGCGGGGTCGAGACCCAGTACTTC. Protein product: CASSEDSGVETQYF.

On this clonotype itself: This may arise from a read error, as a much more abundant clone is one base away. The rearrangement joins TRBV20-1 to TRBJ2-7, with D possibly matching TRBD2 (5 bases). The germline V and J ends were trimmed by 1 base and 2 bases, with 9 bases remaining between them. CDR1 is DFQATT and CDR2 is SNEGSKA in the germline V gene (reference sequence). The CDR3 spans 13 residues. The CDR3 nucleotides read TGCAGTGCTAGAGGGATTAGCGCCTACGAGCAGTACTTC. Residues: CSARGISAYEQYF.

The rearrangement uses TRBV7-2 and TRBJ2-7; D remains unclear. CDR1 is SGHTA and CDR2 is FQGNSA in the germline V gene. The CDR3 spans 12 residues. The V end was cut by 1 base, the J end by 5 bases, with 6 bases between. CDR3 region: CASSLVSHEQYF. In DNA, the CDR3 is TGTGCCAGCAGCTTAGTCTCGCACGAGCAGTACTTC.

The chain links TRBV4-2 to TRBJ2-7; TRBD2 agrees at 10 bases. The CDR3 is made up of 18 amino acids. Unmatched junction bases numbered 9, after V lost 0 bases and J lost 1 base. The germline CDR1 and CDR2 sequences are LGHNA and YNFKEQ. CDR3 residues: CASSQEGAASGSSYEQYF. Written as DNA, the CDR3 is TGTGCCAGCAGCCAAGAAGGAGCGGCTAGCGGGAGTTCCTACGAGCAGTACTTC.

The rearrangement joins TRBV7-8 to TRBJ1-4; 7 positions agree with TRBD1. Looked up from germline, CDR1 is SGHVS and CDR2 is FQNEAQ. CDR3 size: 15 residues. Germline trimming cut 4 bases from V and 8 bases from J; bases unmatched to any gene: 10. The CDR3 loop reads CASSSTGKDGEKLFF. The CDR3 DNA follows: TGTGCCAGCAGCTCGACAGGGAAGGATGGGGAAAAACTGTTTTTT.

The genes are TRBV7-2 and TRBJ2-1; tentative D call: TRBD2 (6 bases). CDR1 and CDR2 (germline): SGHTA, FQGNSA. This CDR3 comprises 14 residues. The V end was cut by 7 bases, the J end by 3 bases, with 13 bases between. The CDR3: CASKPSSDYNEQFF. CDR3 DNA sequence: TGTGCCAGCAAACCTTCTAGCGACTACAATGAGCAGTTCTTC.

CDR3 residues: CSAIPASGMCEQYF. As DNA, the CDR3 is TGCAGTGCTATCCCCGCTAGCGGGATGTGCGAGCAGTACTTC. The chain links TRBV20-1 to TRBJ2-7, with 9 nucleotides matching TRBD2. CDR3 length equals 14 residues. Trimming removed 4 bases from V and 6 bases from J; junction bases left unmatched: 10. The germline V gene encodes CDR1 DFQATT and CDR2 SNEGSKA (reference sequence).

V is TRBV6-5 and J is TRBJ1-4; TRBD1 is a possible D gene (5 bases). Looked up from germline, CDR1 is MNHEY and CDR2 is SVGAGI. V lost 6 bases and J 8 bases, leaving 16 bases between the germline ends. The CDR3 length is 14 residues. The CDR3 spells CASSDKRGEEKLFF. The CDR3 DNA reads as TGTGCCAGCAGCGATAAAAGGGGCGAGGAAAAACTGTTTTTT.

Turning to this clonotype: One end of the junction fails to match germline, which may point to a read error. The chain recombines TRBV15 with TRBJ1-2; D is possibly TRBD1 (5 bases). Germline CDR1 and CDR2: LNHNV and YYDKDF (reference sequence). The CDR3 contains 13 residues. In DNA form, the CDR3 reads TGCGCCACCAGTGAATGGGGGAACTATGGCTACACCTTC. Its protein product is CATSEWGNYGYTF.

This clonotype showed up just a few times. The genes are TRBV7-9 and TRBJ1-1, with D hard to call. The germline gives CDR1 SEHNR, CDR2 FQNEAQ (reference sequence). Trimming took 5 bases from V and 12 from J, leaving 16 bases between them. This CDR3 contains 12 residues. The CDR3 DNA follows: TGTGCCAGCAGCCTCGTCCTGGGGAGGACTTTCTTT. This translates into CASSLVLGRTFF.

This clonotype was seen once. A read error may account for a junction end that differs from germline. V usage is TRBV10-3 and J usage is TRBJ2-7, with D possibly matching TRBD1 (6 bases). The CDR3 runs to 16 residues. The V gene's germline CDR1 is ENHRY and CDR2 SYGVKD. The CDR3 sequence is CATHGGGLTGSYEQYF. For the CDR3, the DNA is TGTGCCACCCACGGTGGTGGGCTAACAGGGTCCTACGAACAGTACTTC.

This clonotype has a handful of counts. The V call is TRBV6-5, the J call TRBJ2-5; unclear D gene. Trimming stripped 4 bases from V and 5 bases from J, with 2 bases between. This CDR3 is 10 amino acids long. The germline CDR1 and CDR2 sequences are MNHEY and SVGAGI. In nucleotides, the CDR3 is TGTGCCAGCAGTTGCGAGACCCAGTACTTC. Protein: CASSCETQYF.

The chain carries TRBV7-2 and TRBJ2-5; D possibly matches TRBD1 or TRBD2 (5 bases each). The closer fit of TRBJ2-7 to the DNA end suggests the J call may be wrong. This CDR3 has 16 amino acids. Germline loops: CDR1 SGHTA, CDR2 FQGNSA. CDR3 region: CASSLLEVGGIYEQYF. The CDR3 DNA follows: TGTGCCAGCAGCTTACTGGAGGTTGGGGGTATTTACGAGCAGTACTTC.

The V gene is TRBV7-2, the J gene TRBJ2-7; D remains ambiguous. Trimming shortened V by 5 bases and J by 7 bases, and 12 bases separated the two germline ends. The CDR3 sequence is 12 residues long. Germline V gives CDR1 SGHTA, CDR2 FQGNSA. Written as DNA, the CDR3 is TGTGCCAGCAGCCGCATGCTAGGTGAGCAGTACTTC. Translating it yields CASSRMLGEQYF.

This chain connects TRBV14 to TRBJ2-7; D possibly matches TRBD1 or TRBD2 (5 bases each). The germline V gene has CDR1 SGHDN and CDR2 FVKESK. Trimming took 5 bases from V and 4 from J, leaving 15 bases between them. The CDR3 extends over 14 amino acids. CDR3 coding DNA: TGTGCCAGCAGCTATGAGGGCCAGGGATACGAGCAGTACTTC. Translating it yields CASSYEGQGYEQYF.

The rearrangement joins TRBV15 to TRBJ2-1, with D unclear. Per germline, CDR1 LNHNV and CDR2 YYDKDF (reference sequence). The CDR3 has 13 amino acids. The V end was cut by 0 bases, the J end by 7 bases, with 7 bases between. Here the CDR3 DNA reads TGTGCCACCAGCAGAGATAGGTGGAATGAGCAGTTCTTC. This codes for CATSRDRWNEQFF.

The chain recombines TRBV11-2 with TRBJ2-5, with D perhaps assigned TRBD1 or TRBD2 (7 bases each). Trimming removed 4 bases from V and 2 bases from J, with 14 bases in between. In germline, CDR1 is SGHAT, CDR2 FQNNGV. This CDR3 has 15 amino acids. The CDR3 DNA reads as TGTGCCAGCAGCTCAGCGGGACAGACGCAAGAGACCCAGTACTTC. Protein: CASSSAGQTQETQYF. The full variable domain, its missing parts supplied by reference TRBV11-2 and TRBJ2-5, is EAGVAQSPRYKIIEKRQSVAFWCNPISGHATLYWYQQILGQGPKLLIQFQNNGVVDDSQLPKDRFSAERLKGVDSTLKIQPAKLEDSAVYLCASSSAGQTQETQYFGPGTRLLVL.

Here the CDR3 reads CASSPPFAAGGYTF. For the CDR3, the DNA is TGTGCCAGCAGTCCGCCGTTCGCCGCGGGTGGCTACACCTTC. The chain joins TRBV7-9 to TRBJ1-2, with D unresolved. Germline-derived CDR1 and CDR2 are SEHNR and FQNEAQ (reference sequence). This CDR3 contains 14 residues. The V gene lost 6 bases and the J gene lost 7 bases, with 18 bases spanning the gap.

This chain links TRBV7-2 with TRBJ1-2, with a tentative D call TRBD1 (6 bases). This CDR3 has 14 amino acids. Germline CDR1 is SGHTA and CDR2 is FQGNSA. V gave up 4 bases and J gave up 1 base, with 10 bases separating them. This CDR3 reads CASSYSGDNYGYTF. The DNA for the CDR3 is TGTGCCAGCAGCTATTCAGGGGATAACTATGGCTACACCTTC.

This clonotype was observed a few times. The rearrangement joins TRBV10-3 to TRBJ2-5, with D hard to call. Germline V gene lookup returns CDR1 ENHRY and CDR2 SYGVKD. This CDR3 is built from 17 residues. The V gene lost 0 bases and the J gene lost 0 bases, with 14 bases spanning the gap. CDR3 region: CAISESARERDQETQYF. CDR3 nucleotide sequence: TGTGCCATCAGTGAGTCGGCCCGTGAGCGCGACCAAGAGACCCAGTACTTC.

The chain joins TRBV6-5 to TRBJ1-1, with TRBD1 matching 7 bases. Losses at the gene ends were 4 bases for V and 3 bases for J; bases not matched to a gene: 11. Germline CDR1 and CDR2: MNHEY and SVGAGI. The CDR3 spans 16 residues. Here the CDR3 reads CASSWIRGGTDTEAFF. As DNA, the CDR3 is TGTGCCAGCAGTTGGATCCGAGGGGGCACGGACACTGAAGCTTTCTTT.

The chain is built from TRBV27 and TRBJ1-2; D not resolved. Trimming removed 2 bases from V and 2 bases from J, with 15 bases in between. The CDR3 consists of 16 residues. The germline V gene has CDR1 MNHEY and CDR2 SMNVEV (reference sequence). CDR3 protein: CASSLGGRAANYGYTF. The CDR3 coding sequence is TGTGCCAGCAGTTTAGGCGGTCGGGCAGCCAACTATGGCTACACCTTC.

The chain links TRBV7-3 to TRBJ2-1; 10 nucleotides align to TRBD1. The CDR3 is 14 residues long. The germline V gene encodes CDR1 SGHTA and CDR2 FQGTGA. J lost 7 bases, V lost 5 bases, and 5 bases had no gene match. The CDR3 here is CASSPQGQGNEQFF. In nucleotides, the CDR3 is TGTGCCAGCAGCCCCCAGGGACAGGGGAATGAGCAGTTCTTC.

This clonotype was detected only once. V is TRBV5-1 and J is TRBJ2-7; perhaps TRBD2 as D (5 bases). CDR1 SGHRS and CDR2 YFSETQ come from the germline V gene. The CDR3 extends over 17 amino acids. Trimming left V 4 bases short and J 0 bases short, with 20 bases between. CDR3 nucleotides: TGCGCCAGCAGCCCGCCGCCCCCCGAGGGTAGCTCCTACGAGCAGTACTTC. This translates into CASSPPPPEGSSYEQYF. The entire variable domain, with the rest obtained from reference TRBV5-1 and TRBJ2-7, is as follows: KAGVTQTPRYLIKTRGQQVTLSCSPISGHRSVSWYQQTPGQGLQFLFEYFSETQRNKGNFPGRFSGRQFSNSRSEMNVSTLELGDSALYLCASSPPPPEGSSYEQYFGPGTRLTVT.

This clonotype was found many times. V gene TRBV11-2 combines with J gene TRBJ2-7; no definite D call. Deletions cut 5 bases from V and 7 bases from J, with 12 bases between. This CDR3 region has 12 residues. CDR1 is SGHAT, CDR2 FQNNGV, per germline. The CDR3 DNA reads as TGTGCCAGCAGCCAACCTTCTCGGGAGCAGTACTTC. Residues: CASSQPSREQYF. Full variable domain (remainder filled in from reference TRBV11-2 and TRBJ2-7): EAGVAQSPRYKIIEKRQSVAFWCNPISGHATLYWYQQILGQGPKLLIQFQNNGVVDDSQLPKDRFSAERLKGVDSTLKIQPAKLEDSAVYLCASSQPSREQYFGPGTRLTVT.

Comments on this clonotype: At one end, the junction sequence differs from germline, possibly due to a read error. The V call is TRBV7-8, the J call TRBJ2-5, with TRBD2 matching 7 bases. There are 16 residues in the CDR3. Germline CDR1 reads SGHVS; CDR2 reads FQNEAQ. The CDR3 protein is CASSQEGRAGQETHYF. The CDR3 DNA reads as TGTGCCAGCAGCCAAGAGGGGAGGGCGGGGCAAGAGACCCACTACTTC.

This clonotype was observed a few times. The chain employs TRBV20-1 and TRBJ2-7; D unresolved. The CDR3 totals 11 residues. Germline values: CDR1 DFQATT, CDR2 SNEGSKA (reference sequence). V lost 4 bases, J lost 3 bases, and 7 bases lay in between. The CDR3 sequence is CSANPYYEQYF. The CDR3 DNA reads as TGCAGTGCTAACCCTTACTACGAGCAGTACTTC.